These 24 T cell receptor beta chains originate from one sample sequenced in a study of read filtering for tumor transcriptome and immune sequencing. Molecular barcoded adaptors covering alpha/delta and beta/gamma chains were used on approximately 400 ng RNA. TCRdb called the reads again in MiXCR, with one record for every CDR3 protein. The table lists about 58,000 distinct CDR3 sequences, approximately 13% of them singletons. Sequencing was carried out using a population of CD138-negative cells sorted from bone marrow. The receptors come from a donor aged 40 or older with multiple myeloma.

Turning to this clonotype: This may be a read error: a much more frequent sequence differs by one nucleotide. The chain uses TRBV23-1 and TRBJ2-2; TRBD2 might be the D (5 bases). TRBV23-1 is assigned to the ORF class and has an uncertain function. CDR3 size: 13 residues. V was cut by 4 bases and J by 10 bases, with 13 bases left in between. CDR3 nucleotides: TGCGCCAGCAGTCTGACGGGGTTCGAGGAGCTGTTTTTT. Its protein is CASSLTGFEELFF.

This clonotype was picked up many times. This chain links TRBV7-2 with TRBJ2-2; 8 bases align to TRBD2. The CDR3 spans 15 residues. V gave up 5 bases and J gave up 7 bases; unmatched junction bases: 9. Germline V gives CDR1 SGHTA, CDR2 FQGNSA. The CDR3, as DNA: TGTGCCAGCAGCCAAGAGGTAGCGGGGAGCGGGGAGCTGTTTTTT. Encoded protein: CASSQEVAGSGELFF.

As to this clonotype: A single base is all that separates this from a far larger clone, so a read error is likely. Because the CDR3 is missing its conserved closing phenylalanine or tryptophan, this is likely a read error. The V and J genes are TRBV7-8 and TRBJ1-5; D may be TRBD1 (5 bases). V was clipped by 3 bases and J by 3 bases, with 9 bases between them. Germline assignment: CDR1 SGHVS and CDR2 FQNEAQ. The CDR3 contains 14 residues. The CDR3 DNA reads as TGTGCCAGCAGCTTGGGACTTCCCAATCAGCCCCAGCATCTT. It specifies CASSLGLPNQPQHL.

Only a few counts were recorded for this clonotype. With a much larger clone just one base away, this may be a read error. The chain links TRBV7-9 to TRBJ2-2, with D unclear. The CDR3 sequence is 13 residues long. CDR1 and CDR2 (germline): SEHNR, FQNEAQ (reference sequence). V shed 5 bases and J shed 3 bases, with 7 bases lying between them. The CDR3 sequence: CASSLRHTGELFF. The CDR3 coding sequence is TGTGCCAGCAGCCTTCGCCACACCGGGGAGCTGTTTTTT.

There are many counts of this clonotype. The rearrangement joins TRBV5-1 to TRBJ2-1; D is perhaps TRBD1 (5 bases). The V and J ends lost 1 base and 5 bases respectively, with 13 bases between them. The CDR3 length is 15 residues. Germline V gene lookup returns CDR1 SGHRS and CDR2 YFSETQ. CDR3 sequence: CASSLPRQRDNEQFF. The CDR3, as DNA: TGCGCCAGCAGCTTGCCAAGACAGCGCGACAATGAGCAGTTCTTC.

This clonotype was counted many times. V usage is TRBV12-3 or TRBV12-4 and J usage is TRBJ2-7; D remains ambiguous. The CDR3 has 11 residues. Deletions cut 5 bases from V and 8 bases from J, with 10 bases between. This CDR3 reads CASSGATKQYF. The DNA of the CDR3 is TGTGCCAGCAGTGGTGCCACCAAGCAGTACTTC.

This clonotype was found many times. The chain uses TRBV9 and TRBJ2-3; 8 bases agree with TRBD1. V was clipped by 3 bases and J by 3 bases; unmatched bases: 9. CDR1 SGDLS and CDR2 YYNGEE come from the germline V gene. The CDR3 runs 16 residues. CDR3 loop: CASSALTGGGTDTQYF. Written as DNA, the CDR3 is TGTGCCAGCAGCGCCCTCACAGGGGGAGGTACAGATACGCAGTATTTT.

This clonotype showed up many times. The V call is TRBV12-3 or TRBV12-4, the J call TRBJ2-4; 8 nucleotides line up with TRBD1. V was clipped by 6 bases and J by 5 bases; unmatched bases: 6. CDR3 size: 14 residues. CDR3 in amino acids: CASRPQGVQNIQYF. DNA for the CDR3: TGTGCCAGCAGGCCACAGGGGGTTCAAAACATTCAGTACTTC.

The sample holds many counts of this clonotype. The chain is built from TRBV18 and TRBJ2-1; TRBD1 matches 7 bases. Trimming at V came to 6 bases and at J to 2 bases, leaving 7 bases not matched to a gene. In germline, CDR1 is KGHSH, CDR2 LQKENI. This CDR3 region has 15 residues. Here the CDR3 DNA reads TGTGCCAGCTCGCCAACAGGGGATACCTACAATGAGCAGTTCTTC. This gives the protein CASSPTGDTYNEQFF.

The chain employs TRBV7-2 and TRBJ1-4; D is possibly TRBD1 (5 bases). The CDR3 loop spans 14 amino acids. V lost 4 bases and J lost 10, with 16 bases in between. CDR1 is SGHTA, CDR2 FQGNSA, per germline. CDR3 sequence (DNA): TGTGCCAGCAGCTCGGGACTGACAAGTGGAAAACTGTTTTTT. Translation: CASSSGLTSGKLFF.

The sample holds a few counts of this clonotype. The V and J genes are TRBV14 and TRBJ2-1; a weak D match, TRBD2 (6 bases). V gave up 4 bases and J gave up 0 bases, with 13 bases separating them. From germline, CDR1 is SGHDN and CDR2 FVKESK. The CDR3 consists of 16 residues. The CDR3 loop is CASSLLSGSSYNEQFF. The CDR3, as DNA: TGTGCCAGCAGCCTCCTTAGCGGAAGCTCCTACAATGAGCAGTTCTTC. The complete variable domain, with remaining parts taken from reference TRBV14 and TRBJ2-1, reads EAGVTQFPSHSVIEKGQTVTLRCDPISGHDNLYWYRRVMGKEIKFLLHFVKESKQDESGMPNNRFLAERTGGTYSTLKVQPAELEDSGVYFCASSLLSGSSYNEQFFGPGTRLTVL.

This clonotype showed up many times. The chain combines TRBV5-6 with TRBJ2-7; D is unresolved. Trimming removed 3 bases at V and 9 bases at J, with 16 bases between. Germline V gene sequence: CDR1 SGHDT, CDR2 YYEEEE. CDR3 length: 13 amino acids. The CDR3 sequence: CASSSWAALGQYF. CDR3 in DNA: TGTGCCAGCAGCTCTTGGGCCGCCTTGGGGCAGTACTTC.

This clonotype was detected ten times or more. The chain carries TRBV7-9 and TRBJ1-4; no definite D call. The length of the CDR3 is 13 residues. Trimming cost V 4 bases and J 13 bases, with 16 bases left between them. CDR1 is SEHNR, CDR2 FQNEAQ, per germline (reference sequence). The CDR3 is CASSSNSVLGLFF. The DNA for the CDR3 is TGTGCCAGCAGCTCAAACAGCGTCTTGGGACTGTTTTTT. Full variable domain (outside the CDR3, taken from reference TRBV7-9 and TRBJ1-4): DTGVSQNPRHKITKRGQNVTFRCDPISEHNRLYWYRQTLGQGPEFLTYFQNEAQLEKSRLLSDRFSAERPKGSFSTLEIQRTEQGDSAMYLCASSSNSVLGLFFGSGTQLSVL.

The chain carries TRBV18 and TRBJ1-5; no clear D gene. CDR1 is KGHSH and CDR2 is LQKENI in the germline V gene. Trimming took 5 bases from V and 0 from J, leaving 11 bases between them. The length of the CDR3 is 15 residues. CDR3 nucleotide sequence: TGTGCCAGCTCAGAGGGAGTAGGTAGCAATCAGCCCCAGCATTTT. Protein product: CASSEGVGSNQPQHF. Drawing the rest from reference TRBV18 and TRBJ1-5, the complete variable domain is NAGVMQNPRHLVRRRGQEARLRCSPMKGHSHVYWYRQLPEEGLKFMVYLQKENIIDESGMPKERFSAEFPKEGPSILRIQQVVRGDSAAYFCASSEGVGSNQPQHFGDGTRLSIL.

This clonotype was observed at least ten times. The V gene is TRBV11-3, the J gene TRBJ2-7; 7 bases map to TRBD1. The V gene's germline CDR1 is SGHNT and CDR2 YENEEA. With 8 bases clipped from V and 2 bases from J, the junction kept 12 bases outside the gene matches. The CDR3 extends over 15 amino acids. This CDR3 reads CASALHRDRPYEQYF. The CDR3 coding sequence is TGTGCCAGCGCCCTTCACCGGGACAGACCCTACGAGCAGTACTTC.

This clonotype has ten or more counts. The chain links TRBV6-5 to TRBJ2-7; no clear D. Trimming removed 7 bases at V and 5 bases at J, with 15 bases between. Germline CDR1 reads MNHEY; CDR2 reads SVGAGI. This CDR3 is 13 amino acids long. Written as DNA, the CDR3 is TGTGCCAGCATCAGTCCGTTACGTGACGAGCAGTACTTC. Amino acids: CASISPLRDEQYF.

This clonotype was observed many times. The chain uses TRBV5-1 and TRBJ2-5; 7 nucleotides match TRBD1. V trimming: 7 bases; J trimming: 3 bases; junction bases outside the gene matches: 12. Germline values: CDR1 SGHRS, CDR2 YFSETQ. CDR3 length: 15 amino acids. In DNA form, the CDR3 reads TGCGCCAGCGGTTCTCTCCCCGGGACAGAAGAGACCCAGTACTTC. This sequence encodes CASGSLPGTEETQYF.

This clonotype was seen repeatedly, ten times or more. The chain uses TRBV5-1 and TRBJ1-1, with 12 bases lining up with TRBD1. This CDR3 is built from 16 residues. Germline trimming cut 4 bases from V and 4 bases from J; bases unmatched to any gene: 8. The germline V gene has CDR1 SGHRS and CDR2 YFSETQ. This CDR3 is CASSRGTGGFTTEAFF. The CDR3 bases are TGCGCCAGCAGCAGGGGGACAGGGGGCTTCACCACTGAAGCTTTCTTT.

This clonotype was observed at least ten times. The chain carries TRBV5-4 and TRBJ1-1; unclear D gene. V lost 3 bases to trimming and J lost 0 bases, with 24 bases between them. This CDR3 region has 19 residues. Germline assignment: CDR1 SGHNT and CDR2 YYREEE (reference sequence). The CDR3 sequence: CASSSNLKRGVFMNTEAFF. CDR3 in DNA: TGTGCCAGCAGCTCAAATCTGAAACGGGGAGTCTTCATGAACACTGAAGCTTTCTTT.

This clonotype has ten or more counts. The chain uses TRBV6-6 and TRBJ2-1, with 8 bases matching TRBD1. CDR1 and CDR2 (germline): MNHNY, SVGAGI (reference sequence). This CDR3 is 16 amino acids long. V shed 5 bases and J 4 bases; nucleotides not matched to a gene: 10. This chain's CDR3 is CASSKGPGTGYNEQFF. CDR3 sequence (DNA): TGTGCCAGCAGTAAAGGGCCCGGGACAGGTTACAATGAGCAGTTCTTC.

This clonotype was detected many times. The V gene is TRBV28, the J gene TRBJ1-4; D not certain. Trimming took off 1 base at V and 7 bases at J, with 13 bases between the two ends. The CDR3 loop spans 15 amino acids. Germline values: CDR1 MDHEN, CDR2 SYDVKM. In DNA, the CDR3 is TGTGCCAGCAGTTTATTGGCAGGAAGTGGTGAAAAACTGTTTTTT. Its translation is CASSLLAGSGEKLFF.

This chain joins TRBV5-4 and TRBJ1-2; maybe TRBD1 (5 bases). Trimming shortened V by 3 bases and J by 4 bases, and 13 bases separated the two germline ends. Germline CDR1 and CDR2: SGHNT and YYREEE (reference sequence). The CDR3 totals 14 residues. CDR3 sequence reads: CASSWGEGGYGYTF. CDR3 coding DNA: TGTGCCAGCAGCTGGGGGGAGGGAGGCTATGGCTACACCTTC. Together with reference TRBV5-4 and TRBJ1-2, the CDR3 gives the full variable domain: ETGVTQSPTHLIKTRGQQVTLRCSSQSGHNTVSWYQQALGQGPQFIFQYYREEENGRGNFPPRFSGLQFPNYSSELNVNALELDDSALYLCASSWGEGGYGYTFGSGTRLTVV.

This clonotype occurred many times. This sequence joins TRBV7-2 and TRBJ2-5, with 8 bases matching TRBD1. This CDR3 has 16 amino acids. Germline loops: CDR1 SGHTA, CDR2 FQGNSA. The ends lost 1 base at V and 5 bases at J; junction bases unmatched: 9. CDR3 loop: CASSLDARGRGETQYF. CDR3 nucleotide sequence: TGTGCCAGCAGCTTAGATGCCAGGGGGCGTGGGGAGACCCAGTACTTC.

This clonotype has at least ten counts. The V and J genes are TRBV3-1 and TRBJ1-4, with a weak D call TRBD1 (5 bases). Germline CDR1 and CDR2: LGHDT and YNNKEL (reference sequence). The CDR3 is 14 residues long. The V end was cut by 5 bases, the J end by 6 bases, with 13 bases between. For the CDR3, the DNA is TGTGCCAGCAGCGAGGTGGCCAGGGATGAAAAACTGTTTTTT. It codes for CASSEVARDEKLFF.